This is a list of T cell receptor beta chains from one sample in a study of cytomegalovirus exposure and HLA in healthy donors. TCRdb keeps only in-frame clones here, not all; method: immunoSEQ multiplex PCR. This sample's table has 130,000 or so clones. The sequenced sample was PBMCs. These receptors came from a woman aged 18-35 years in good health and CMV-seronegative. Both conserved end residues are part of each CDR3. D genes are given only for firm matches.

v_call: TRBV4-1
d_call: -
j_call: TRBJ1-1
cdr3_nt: TGCGCCAGCAGCCAAAACCCTGCGGGGGGCACTGAAGCTTTCTTT
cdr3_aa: CASSQNPAGGTEAFF

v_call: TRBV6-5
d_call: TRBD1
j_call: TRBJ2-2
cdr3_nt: TGTGCCAGCAGTTACCGTCCAGGGGGCTTCGGGGAGCTGTTTTTT
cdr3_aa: CASSYRPGGFGELFF

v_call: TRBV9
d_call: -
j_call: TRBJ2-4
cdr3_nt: TGTGCCAGCAGCGTAGGATCACTAGCCAAAAACATTCAGTACTTC
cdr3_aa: CASSVGSLAKNIQYF

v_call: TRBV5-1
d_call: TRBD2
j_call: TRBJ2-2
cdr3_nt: TGCGCCAGCAGCCGATACTGGACTAGCGGGAACAGGGAGCTGTTTTTT
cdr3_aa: CASSRYWTSGNRELFF

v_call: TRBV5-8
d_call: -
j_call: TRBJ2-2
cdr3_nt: TGTGCCAGCAGCTCCGAATGGCGATGGAACAGGGCGAACACCGGGGAGCTGTTTTTT
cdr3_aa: CASSSEWRWNRANTGELFF

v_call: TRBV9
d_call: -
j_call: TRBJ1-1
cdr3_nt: TGTGCCAGCAGCGTAGATACCAGGAACACTGAAGCTTTCTTT
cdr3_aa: CASSVDTRNTEAFF

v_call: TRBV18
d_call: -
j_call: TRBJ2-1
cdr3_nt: TGTGCCAGCTCACCGTTGCTAGCGGAGCAGTTCTTC
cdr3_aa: CASSPLLAEQFF

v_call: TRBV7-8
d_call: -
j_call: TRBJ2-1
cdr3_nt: TGTGCCAGCAGCTCCCTAGAGGGCAATGAGCAGTTCTTC
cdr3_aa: CASSSLEGNEQFF

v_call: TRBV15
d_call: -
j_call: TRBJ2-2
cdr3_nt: TGTGCCACCAGCAGAGAAGGAGGCGCCAACACCGGGGAGCTGTTTTTT
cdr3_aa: CATSREGGANTGELFF

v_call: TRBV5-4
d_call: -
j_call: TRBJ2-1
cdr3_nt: TGTGCCAGCAGCTTAGCACTAGAGGCCCCGGGTGAGCAGTTCTTC
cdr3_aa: CASSLALEAPGEQFF

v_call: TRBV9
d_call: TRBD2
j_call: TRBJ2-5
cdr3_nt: TGTGCCAGCAGCCCATGGGGGGGGCAAGAGACCCAGTACTTC
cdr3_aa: CASSPWGGQETQYF

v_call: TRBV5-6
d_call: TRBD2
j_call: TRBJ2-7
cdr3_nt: TGTGCCAGCAGCAAAGGGACTATAGGAGAGCAGTACTTC
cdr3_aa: CASSKGTIGEQYF

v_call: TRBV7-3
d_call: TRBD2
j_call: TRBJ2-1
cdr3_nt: TGTGCCAGCAGCTCGGGACTAGCGGGAGCCCGGGAGCAGTTCTTC
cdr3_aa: CASSSGLAGAREQFF

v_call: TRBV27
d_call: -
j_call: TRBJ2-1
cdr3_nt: TGTGCCAGCAGTAATTTAGGACAGCGCAAGTTCTTC
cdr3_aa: CASSNLGQRKFF

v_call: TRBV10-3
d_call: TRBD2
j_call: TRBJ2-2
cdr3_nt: TGTGCCATCAGCACCGGGACTAGCGCGAACACCGGGGAGCTGTTTTTT
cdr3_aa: CAISTGTSANTGELFF

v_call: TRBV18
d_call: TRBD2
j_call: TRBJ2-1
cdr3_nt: TGTGCCAGCTCACAACTTCGGACTAGCGGGAGCAGCAATGAGCAGTTCTTC
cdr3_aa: CASSQLRTSGSSNEQFF

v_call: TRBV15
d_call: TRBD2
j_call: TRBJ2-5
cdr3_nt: TGTGCCACCAGCAGAGGACGACTAGCGGAGGGGGTGTACCAAGAGACCCAGTACTTC
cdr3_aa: CATSRGRLAEGVYQETQYF

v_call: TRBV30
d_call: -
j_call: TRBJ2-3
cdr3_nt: TGTGCCTGGAGTGTAGGAGGAGATACGCAGTATTTT
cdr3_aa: CAWSVGGDTQYF

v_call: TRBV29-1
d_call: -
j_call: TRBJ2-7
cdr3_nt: TGCAGCGTTTCTCGGGGTGGCAACGAGCAGTACTTC
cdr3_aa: CSVSRGGNEQYF

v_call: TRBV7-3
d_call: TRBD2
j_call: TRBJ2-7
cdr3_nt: TGTGCCAGCAGCGCTTATGGACTAGCGGGATACGAGCAGTACTTC
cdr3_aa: CASSAYGLAGYEQYF

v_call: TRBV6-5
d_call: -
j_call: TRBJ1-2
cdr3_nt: TGTGCCAGCAGTGGGGACCTTGGGGAGGGCTATGGCTACACCTTC
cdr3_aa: CASSGDLGEGYGYTF

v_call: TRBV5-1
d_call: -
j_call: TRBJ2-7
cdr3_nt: TGCGCCAGCAGCTTGAGGGGGGGAGGGGGCGAGCAGTACTTC
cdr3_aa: CASSLRGGGGEQYF

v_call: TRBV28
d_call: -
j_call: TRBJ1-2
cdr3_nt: TGTGCCAGCTTTAACTCAAGGGGAACTTATGGCTACACCTTC
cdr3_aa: CASFNSRGTYGYTF

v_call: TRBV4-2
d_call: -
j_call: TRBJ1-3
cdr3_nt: TGTGCCAGCAGCCAAGCCGGGACTTATGGAAACACCATATATTTT
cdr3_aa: CASSQAGTYGNTIYF

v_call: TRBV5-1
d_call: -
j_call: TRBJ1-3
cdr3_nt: TGCGCCAGCAGCTTGAGCAATAAGGAGTCCCTCCGGTTT
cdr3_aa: CASSLSNKESLRF

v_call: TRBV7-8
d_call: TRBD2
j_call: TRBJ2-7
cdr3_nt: TGTGCCAGCAGCTTACCGACTAGCGGCGAGCAGTACTTC
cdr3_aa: CASSLPTSGEQYF

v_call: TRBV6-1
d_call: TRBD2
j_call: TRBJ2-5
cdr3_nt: TGTGCCAGCACGCCGGCGCGGGAGGGGAAGACCCAGTACTTC
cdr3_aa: CASTPAREGKTQYF

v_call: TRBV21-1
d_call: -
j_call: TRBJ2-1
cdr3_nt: TGTGCCAAACTAGACTCGAGCTCCTACAATGAGCAGTTCTTC
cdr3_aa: CAKLDSSSYNEQFF

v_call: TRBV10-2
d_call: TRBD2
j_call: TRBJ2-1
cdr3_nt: TGCGCCAGCAGCGGGGGACTAGCGGGAAATGAGCAGTTCTTC
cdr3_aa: CASSGGLAGNEQFF

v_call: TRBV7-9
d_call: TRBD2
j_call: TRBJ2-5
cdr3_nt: TGTGCCAGCAGCTTCGGGACTAGCGGTGGCCAAGAGACCCAGTACTTC
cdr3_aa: CASSFGTSGGQETQYF

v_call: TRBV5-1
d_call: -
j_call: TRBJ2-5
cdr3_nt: TGCGCCAGCAGCTTGGGGGCAGAGTCACTCCAAGAGACCCAGTACTTC
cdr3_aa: CASSLGAESLQETQYF

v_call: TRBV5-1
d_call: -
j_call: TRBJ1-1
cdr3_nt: TGCGCCACCTCGGGCCGGGGGGCTAGGAAAGAAGCTTTCTTT
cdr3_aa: CATSGRGARKEAFF

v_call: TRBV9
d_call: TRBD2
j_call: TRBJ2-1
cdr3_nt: TGTGCCAGTTCGGGGGGCGGGAGGGATGAGCAGTTCTTC
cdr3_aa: CASSGGGRDEQFF

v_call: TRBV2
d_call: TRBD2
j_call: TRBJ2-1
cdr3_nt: TGTGCCAGCAGGGTCTTGGCGGGAGTAGCTAGTGAGCAGTTCTTC
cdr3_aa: CASRVLAGVASEQFF

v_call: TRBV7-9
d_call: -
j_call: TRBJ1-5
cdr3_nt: TGTGCCAGCAGCTTGGCAGGAACGGGGCAGCCCCAGCATTTT
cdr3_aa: CASSLAGTGQPQHF